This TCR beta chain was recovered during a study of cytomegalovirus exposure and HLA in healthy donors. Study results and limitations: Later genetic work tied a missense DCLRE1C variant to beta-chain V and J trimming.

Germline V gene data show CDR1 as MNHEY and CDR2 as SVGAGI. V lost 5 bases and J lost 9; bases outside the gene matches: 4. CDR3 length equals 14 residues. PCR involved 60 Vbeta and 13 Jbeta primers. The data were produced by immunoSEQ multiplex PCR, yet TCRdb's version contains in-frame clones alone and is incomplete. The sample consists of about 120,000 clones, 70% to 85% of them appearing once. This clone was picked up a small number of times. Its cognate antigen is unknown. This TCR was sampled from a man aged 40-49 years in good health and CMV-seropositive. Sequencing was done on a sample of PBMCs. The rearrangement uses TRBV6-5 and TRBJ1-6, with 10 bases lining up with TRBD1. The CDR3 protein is CASSEGTGVSPLHF. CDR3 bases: TGTGCCAGCAGTGAAGGGACAGGGGTTTCACCCCTCCACTTT.